A selection of T cell receptor beta chains follows, all from one sample in a study of cytomegalovirus exposure and HLA in healthy donors. Assay used: immunoSEQ multiplex PCR; TCRdb lists only in-frame clones, some missing. This repertoire shows about 140,000 clones, 70% to 80% found once; its top ten account for 5.1%. Sequencing was performed on PBMCs. Source of these receptors: a male donor in good health and CMV-seronegative. The CDR3 runs from the conserved cysteine through the conserved F or W. The D gene is left open where the match is weak. Clone size is given for some rows only: seen once, a few or many times, or a class if the clone is expanded.

J gene,D gene,clone size,V gene,CDR3 protein,CDR3 DNA
TRBJ1-2,NA,NA,TRBV5-4,CASSATGFYGYTF,TGTGCCAGCAGCGCCACAGGGTTCTATGGCTACACCTTC
TRBJ1-1,NA,NA,TRBV6-1,CASSAVGAGNTEAFF,TGTGCCAGCAGTGCTGTGGGGGCAGGGAACACTGAAGCTTTCTTT
TRBJ2-2,NA,NA,TRBV28,CASMENTRAGELFF,TGTGCCAGCATGGAGAACACCCGGGCCGGGGAGCTGTTTTTT
TRBJ1-2,NA,NA,TRBV2,CASSDRGVYTF,TGTGCCAGCAGTGACCGGGGGGTCTACACCTTC
TRBJ1-1,NA,NA,TRBV25-1,CASNRNTEAFF,TGTGCCAGCAATCGGAACACTGAAGCTTTCTTT
TRBJ1-6,NA,NA,TRBV4-1,CASSQDEGINSPLHF,TGCGCCAGCAGCCAAGATGAGGGAATCAATTCACCCCTCCACTTT
TRBJ1-2,NA,NA,TRBV6-5,CASSLKGLTGYTF,TGTGCCAGCAGTTTAAAGGGACTTACTGGCTACACCTTC
TRBJ2-5,NA,NA,TRBV27,CASSWGVGQETQYF,TGTGCCAGCAGTTGGGGGGTAGGGCAAGAGACCCAGTACTTC
TRBJ2-5,TRBD1,NA,TRBV5-1,CASSLGQGRETQYF,TGCGCCAGCAGCTTGGGACAGGGACGAGAGACCCAGTACTTC
TRBJ2-3,TRBD2,NA,TRBV6-1,CASSGLPSGIIQDTQYF,TGTGCCAGCAGTGGCCTCCCTAGCGGAATAATACAAGATACGCAGTATTTT
TRBJ1-2,TRBD1,NA,TRBV7-2,CASSFEDRAYGYTF,TGTGCCAGCAGCTTCGAGGACAGGGCCTATGGCTACACCTTC
TRBJ2-3,TRBD2,NA,TRBV10-3,CASTRAGGQTDTQYF,TGTGCCTCGACGAGGGCGGGGGGGCAGACAGATACGCAGTATTTT
TRBJ1-6,NA,few,TRBV23-1,CASSQRGPNSPLHF,TGCGCCAGCAGTCAGCGAGGGCCTAATTCACCCCTCCACTTT
TRBJ1-2,NA,NA,TRBV19,CASSIKGVSSPYGYTF,TGTGCCAGTAGTATAAAAGGGGTCTCCAGCCCCTATGGCTACACCTTC
TRBJ1-1,NA,NA,TRBV5-8,CASSSLGRRDF,TGTGCCAGCAGCTCCCTGGGCCGGCGGGACTTT
TRBJ2-7,NA,NA,TRBV30,CAWGSSSYGEQYF,TGTGCCTGGGGGAGTAGCTCCTACGGCGAGCAGTACTTC
TRBJ1-1,NA,NA,TRBV5-4,CASSRGGSDTEAFF,TGTGCCAGCAGCCGTGGAGGGTCGGACACTGAAGCTTTCTTT
TRBJ1-2,TRBD1,few,TRBV10-3,CAISIGQGNGYTF,TGTGCCATCAGTATAGGACAGGGGAATGGCTACACCTTC
TRBJ2-7,TRBD2,NA,TRBV7-6,CASSLGGRVNEQYF,TGTGCCAGCAGCTTAGGCGGGAGGGTTAACGAGCAGTACTTC
TRBJ2-7,NA,once,TRBV9,CASSAWGASEYEQYF,TGTGCCAGCAGCGCCTGGGGAGCCAGTGAGTACGAGCAGTACTTC
TRBJ1-1,NA,NA,TRBV7-9,CASSLDLFLNTEAFF,TGTGCCAGCAGTTTAGATCTCTTTTTGAACACTGAAGCTTTCTTT
TRBJ2-3,TRBD1,NA,TRBV6-5,CASSTDRAAHGTQYF,TGTGCCAGCAGTACAGACAGGGCCGCACATGGTACGCAGTATTTT
TRBJ2-1,NA,NA,TRBV7-8,CASSPAGWGDEQFF,TGTGCCAGCAGCCCCGCGGGATGGGGGGATGAGCAGTTCTTC
TRBJ2-7,TRBD1,NA,TRBV28,CASSSRRDRDPYEQYF,TGTGCCAGCAGTTCGCGTCGGGACAGGGATCCCTACGAGCAGTACTTC
TRBJ2-7,TRBD1,NA,TRBV19,CASSLGQGYEQYF,TGTGCCAGTAGTCTCGGACAGGGATACGAGCAGTACTTC
TRBJ1-2,NA,NA,TRBV4-1,CASSQDTGDSYGYTF,TGCGCCAGCAGCCAAGATACCGGAGACTCCTATGGCTACACCTTC
TRBJ2-3,TRBD2,NA,TRBV4-3,CASSPHAGGGSTDTQYF,TGCGCCAGCAGCCCCCACGCGGGCGGGGGGAGCACAGATACGCAGTATTTT
TRBJ1-1,NA,once,TRBV11-2,CASSLSRVSTEAFF,TGTGCCAGCAGCTTATCCAGGGTTTCGACTGAAGCTTTCTTT
TRBJ1-4,TRBD1,NA,TRBV5-1,CASSFSVQGRREKLFF,TGCGCCAGCAGCTTTTCCGTACAGGGGAGAAGGGAAAAACTGTTTTTT
TRBJ1-1,TRBD1,NA,TRBV19,CASSKGQEINTEAFF,TGTGCCAGTAGTAAGGGACAGGAGATTAACACTGAAGCTTTCTTT
TRBJ1-5,NA,few,TRBV10-3,CAISFQGQPQHF,TGTGCCATCAGTTTTCAGGGACAGCCCCAGCATTTT
TRBJ2-5,TRBD1,NA,TRBV19,CASSSGQGARETQYF,TGTGCCAGTAGTTCCGGACAGGGGGCCAGGGAGACCCAGTACTTC
TRBJ2-3,NA,NA,TRBV25-1,CASSESSSSIYTDTQYF,TGTGCCAGCAGTGAATCTTCGAGCTCCATTTACACAGATACGCAGTATTTT
TRBJ2-5,NA,NA,TRBV28,CASSFGGRGEETQYF,TGTGCCAGCAGTTTCGGCGGTAGGGGTGAAGAGACCCAGTACTTC
TRBJ2-2,TRBD1,NA,TRBV4-3,CASSLLQGAQAGELFF,TGCGCCAGCAGCCTCCTACAGGGGGCGCAGGCCGGGGAGCTGTTTTTT
TRBJ2-7,NA,few,TRBV19,CASSPSQAYEQYF,TGTGCCAGTAGCCCGAGTCAAGCCTACGAGCAGTACTTC
TRBJ1-4,NA,NA,TRBV7-8,CASSLAQSGDWEATNEKLFF,TGTGCCAGCAGCTTAGCCCAATCGGGGGATTGGGAGGCAACTAATGAAAAACTGTTTTTT
TRBJ1-1,NA,NA,TRBV5-7,CASSLGVQYTEAFF,TGTGCCAGCAGCTTGGGTGTGCAGTACACTGAAGCTTTCTTT
TRBJ1-5,NA,NA,TRBV7-6,CASSLESDGPQHF,TGTGCCAGCAGCTTAGAGAGCGATGGGCCCCAGCATTTT
TRBJ1-3,NA,NA,TRBV15,CATSRDWTRGNTIYF,TGTGCCACCAGCAGAGATTGGACACGTGGAAACACCATATATTTT
TRBJ1-2,TRBD1,NA,TRBV25-1,CASSQSTGGFYGYTF,TGTGCCAGCAGTCAGTCGACAGGGGGATTCTATGGCTACACCTTC